This paragraph reports one T cell receptor (beta chain). Its binding antigen is unknown. Qualities for individual bases were not recorded, and no much larger clone is one base off. Including the terminal cysteine and phenylalanine, the CDR3 comprises 16 residues. Only the CDR3 DNA is retained, 48 bases long and in frame from the first base. The junction shows trimming of 0 bases on V and 3 bases on J, plus 14 bases between the germline ends. The germline V gene (reference sequence) gives CDR1 as SGHNT and CDR2 as YYREEE. TCRbeta CDR3 regions were amplified from genomic DNA by means of the immunoSEQ Assay, a bias-controlled multiplex PCR. For the original study's pipeline: Within the assay, amplification of reference gene primers was used to estimate how many nucleated cells each sample contained. To quantify the absolute abundance of each unique TCRbeta CDR3 rearrangement, sequence reads were collapsed and filtered. Productive Simpson clonality was computed per sample as the square root of Simpson's diversity index over productive rearrangements. TCRdb's version of the immuneACCESS table is confined to in-frame rearrangements and falls short of the full clone set. An unresolved V gene accounts for under half of the shortfall where checked; the remainder is of unknown origin. The V and J calls and clone size come from that table; D and trimming were worked out from the DNA. The sample data list approximately 77,000 clones, and less than 85% of these were observed just once. The ten largest clonotypes hold around 4.7% of the sample.

The collaborating institutions used their own protocols to collect whole blood in K2EDTA tubes. For TCRbeta analysis, collaborators shipped samples as frozen whole blood, isolated PBMCs, or DNA extracted from either of those sample types. The record originates from a study of blood T cell repertoires in COVID-19 (dated by TCRdb to the early 2020s). With regard to the full study: Collaborator samples came from the United States, Italy and Spain and covered acute and convalescent phases of COVID-19. The prospective study material was composed of cDNA or gDNA derived from T cells, B-cell-depleted T cells, or PBMCs. Deeply sampled blood TCRbeta repertoires from subjects exposed to, actively infected with, or recovered from COVID-19 were included in the dataset. The repertoires were released in a freely available public database intended as a resource for research on the immune response to SARS-CoV-2. The samples were drawn from the first 160 participants of the ongoing ImmuneRACE study and from more than 1,000 subjects provided by 6 global collaborators. Sample metadata almost always included a de-identified subject ID, COVID-19 status, age in years and sex. Where HLA class I and class II types were available, the types were taken from metadata supplied by the sample provider, not from assay-based typing.

The paper's findings and limits, for the study overall: The quantity of clinical and demographic metadata differed by source and by participant and was supplied without curation.

The sequenced sample consisted of peripheral blood. The rearrangement joined TRBV5-4 to TRBJ2-3; a tentative D match to TRBD1 spans 6 bases. This TCR was recovered from a woman aged 70-85 years with acute or convalescent COVID-19. The DNA sequence is given as TGTGCCAGCAGCTTGGGGGCCTCAGGGGTTACAGATACGCAGTATTTT. This translates into CASSLGASGVTDTQYF.